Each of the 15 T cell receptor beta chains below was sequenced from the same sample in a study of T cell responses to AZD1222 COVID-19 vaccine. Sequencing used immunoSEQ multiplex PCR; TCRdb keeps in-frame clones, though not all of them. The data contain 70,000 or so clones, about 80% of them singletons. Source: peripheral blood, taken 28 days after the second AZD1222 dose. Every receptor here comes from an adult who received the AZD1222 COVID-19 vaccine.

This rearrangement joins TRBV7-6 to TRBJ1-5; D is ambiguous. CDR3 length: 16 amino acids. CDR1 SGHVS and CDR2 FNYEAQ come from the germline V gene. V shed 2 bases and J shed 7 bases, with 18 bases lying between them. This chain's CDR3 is CASSLSYDRVGQPQHF. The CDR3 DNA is TGTGCCAGCAGCTTATCATACGATAGGGTCGGCCAGCCCCAGCATTTT.

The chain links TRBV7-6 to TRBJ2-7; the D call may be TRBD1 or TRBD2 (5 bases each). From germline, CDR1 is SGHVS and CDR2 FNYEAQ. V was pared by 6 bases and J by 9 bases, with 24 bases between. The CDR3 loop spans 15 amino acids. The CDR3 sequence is CASSPTGGYSGGQYF. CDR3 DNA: TGTGCCAGCAGTCCCACTGGAGGCTATAGTGGGGGGCAGTACTTC.

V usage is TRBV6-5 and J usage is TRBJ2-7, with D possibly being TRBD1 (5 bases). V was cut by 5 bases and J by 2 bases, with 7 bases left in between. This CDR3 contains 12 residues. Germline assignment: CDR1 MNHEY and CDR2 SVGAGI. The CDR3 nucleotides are TGTGCCAGCAGTAGGGGTCCCTACGAGCAGTACTTC. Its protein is CASSRGPYEQYF.

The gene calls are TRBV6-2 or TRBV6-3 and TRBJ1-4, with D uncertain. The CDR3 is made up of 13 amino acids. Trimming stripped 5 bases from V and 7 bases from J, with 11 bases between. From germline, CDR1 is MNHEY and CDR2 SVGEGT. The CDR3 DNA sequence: TGTGCCAGCAGTCCCTCCGGGAGTGAAAAACTGTTTTTT. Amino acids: CASSPSGSEKLFF.

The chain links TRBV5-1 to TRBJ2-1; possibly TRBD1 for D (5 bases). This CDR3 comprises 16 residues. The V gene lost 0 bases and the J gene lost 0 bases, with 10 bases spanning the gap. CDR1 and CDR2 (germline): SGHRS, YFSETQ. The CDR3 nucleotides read TGCGCCAGCAGCTTGGAGGACATGAGCTCCTACAATGAGCAGTTCTTC. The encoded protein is CASSLEDMSSYNEQFF. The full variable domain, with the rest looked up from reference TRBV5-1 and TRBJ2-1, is KAGVTQTPRYLIKTRGQQVTLSCSPISGHRSVSWYQQTPGQGLQFLFEYFSETQRNKGNFPGRFSGRQFSNSRSEMNVSTLELGDSALYLCASSLEDMSSYNEQFFGPGTRLTVL.

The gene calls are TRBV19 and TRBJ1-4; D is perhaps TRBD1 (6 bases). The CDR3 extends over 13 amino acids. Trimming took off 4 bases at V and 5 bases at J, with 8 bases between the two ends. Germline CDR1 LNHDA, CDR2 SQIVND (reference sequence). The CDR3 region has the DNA TGTGCCAGTAGTAATCAGGGGAATGAAAAACTGTTTTTT. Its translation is CASSNQGNEKLFF.

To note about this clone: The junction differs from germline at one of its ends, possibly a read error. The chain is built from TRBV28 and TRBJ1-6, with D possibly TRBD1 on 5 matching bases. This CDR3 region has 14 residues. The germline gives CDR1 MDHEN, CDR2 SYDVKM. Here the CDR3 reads CASRLSGQDSPLHF. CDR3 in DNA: TGTGCCAGCAGGTTATCGGGGCAGGATTCACCCCTCCACTTT.

CDR3 bases: TGTGCCAGCAGCCAAGATAGGGGTCCTTACAATGAGCAGTTCTTC. It is translated as CASSQDRGPYNEQFF. The rearrangement uses TRBV4-2 and TRBJ2-1; D might be TRBD1 (5 bases). CDR1 is LGHNA and CDR2 is YNFKEQ in the germline V gene. The CDR3 loop spans 15 amino acids. V lost 0 bases and J lost 4, with 10 bases in between.

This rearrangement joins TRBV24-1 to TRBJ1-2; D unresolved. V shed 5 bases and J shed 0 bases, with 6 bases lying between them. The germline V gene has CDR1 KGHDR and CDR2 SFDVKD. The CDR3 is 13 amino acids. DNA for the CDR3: TGTGCCACCAGTGTAGCGGCTAACTATGGCTACACCTTC. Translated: CATSVAANYGYTF.

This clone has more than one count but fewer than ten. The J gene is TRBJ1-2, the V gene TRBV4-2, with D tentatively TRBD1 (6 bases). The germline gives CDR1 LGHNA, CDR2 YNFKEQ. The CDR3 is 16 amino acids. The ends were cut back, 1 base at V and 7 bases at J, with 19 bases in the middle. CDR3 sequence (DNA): TGTGCCAGCAGCCAAGTGGGGGGGCAATCCGGCGGTGGCTACACCTTC. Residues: CASSQVGGQSGGGYTF.

The DNA of the CDR3 is TGTGCCAGCAGTGAAGAAGGGGGGACAGGGAACAATGAGCAGTTCTTC. This sequence encodes CASSEEGGTGNNEQFF. The V call is TRBV6-1, the J call TRBJ2-1; 9 nucleotides match TRBD1. The CDR3 length is 16 residues. V trimming: 1 base; J trimming: 5 bases; junction bases outside the gene matches: 6. Germline-derived CDR1 and CDR2 are MNHNS and SASEGT.

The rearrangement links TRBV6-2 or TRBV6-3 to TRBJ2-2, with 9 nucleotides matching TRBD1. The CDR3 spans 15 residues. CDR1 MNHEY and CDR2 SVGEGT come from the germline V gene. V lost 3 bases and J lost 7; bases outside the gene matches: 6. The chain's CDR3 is CASSYLQGAGGELFF. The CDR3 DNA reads TGTGCCAGCAGTTATCTACAGGGGGCCGGCGGGGAGCTGTTTTTT.

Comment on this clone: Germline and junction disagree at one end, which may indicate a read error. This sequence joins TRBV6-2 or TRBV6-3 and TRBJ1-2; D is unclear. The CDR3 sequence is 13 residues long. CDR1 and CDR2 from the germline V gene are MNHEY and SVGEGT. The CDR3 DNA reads TGTGCCAGCAGTGACTCCCCCTACTATGGCTACACCTTC. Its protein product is CASSDSPYYGYTF.

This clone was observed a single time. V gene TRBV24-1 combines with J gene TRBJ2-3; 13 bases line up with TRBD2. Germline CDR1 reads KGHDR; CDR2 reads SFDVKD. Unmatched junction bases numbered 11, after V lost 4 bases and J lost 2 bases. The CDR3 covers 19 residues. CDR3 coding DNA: TGTGCCACCAGTGACCCAAACCCGGGACTAGCGGGGCCCACAGATACGCAGTATTTT. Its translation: CATSDPNPGLAGPTDTQYF.

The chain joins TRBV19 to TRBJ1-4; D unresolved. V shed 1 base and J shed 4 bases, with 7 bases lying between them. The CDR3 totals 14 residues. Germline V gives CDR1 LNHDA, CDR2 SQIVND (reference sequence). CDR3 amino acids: CASSIGQFNEKLFF. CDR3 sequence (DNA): TGTGCCAGTAGTATAGGGCAGTTTAATGAAAAACTGTTTTTT.